This T cell receptor (beta chain) came from a study of blood T cell repertoires in COVID-19. As for the study in general: The analysed material was cDNA or gDNA that came from T cells, B-cell-depleted T cells, or PBMCs.

As originally analysed: Amplification with reference gene primers provided the estimates of nucleated cell counts. Produced via immunoSEQ multiplex PCR; TCRdb's table is partial and in-frame only. The V and J calls and clone size come from that table; D and trimming were worked out from the DNA. The table lists around 40,000 clones, approximately 81% of them singletons. Trimming cost V 5 bases and J 2 bases; bases outside gene matches: 5. The CDR3 runs to 15 residues. CDR1 and CDR2 (germline): ENHRY, SYGVKD. The chain combines TRBV10-3 with TRBJ2-3, with 9 bases identical to TRBD2. This sequence originates from a human donor in a cohort sampled during active COVID-19. The sample consisted of peripheral blood. The CDR3 spells CAISSSGGFTDTQYF. CDR3 coding DNA: TGTGCCATCAGTAGTAGCGGGGGATTCACAGATACGCAGTATTTT.